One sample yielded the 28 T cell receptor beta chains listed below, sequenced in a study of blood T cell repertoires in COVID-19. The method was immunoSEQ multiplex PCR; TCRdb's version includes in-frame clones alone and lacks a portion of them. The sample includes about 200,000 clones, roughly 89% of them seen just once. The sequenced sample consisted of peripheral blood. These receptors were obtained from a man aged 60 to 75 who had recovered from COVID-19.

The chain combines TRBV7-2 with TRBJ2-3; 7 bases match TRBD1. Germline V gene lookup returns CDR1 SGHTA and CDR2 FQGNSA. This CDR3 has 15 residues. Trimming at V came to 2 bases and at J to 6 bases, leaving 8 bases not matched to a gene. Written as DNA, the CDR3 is TGTGCCAGCAGCTTATGGGGACAGCGACAGGATACGCAGTATTTT. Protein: CASSLWGQRQDTQYF.

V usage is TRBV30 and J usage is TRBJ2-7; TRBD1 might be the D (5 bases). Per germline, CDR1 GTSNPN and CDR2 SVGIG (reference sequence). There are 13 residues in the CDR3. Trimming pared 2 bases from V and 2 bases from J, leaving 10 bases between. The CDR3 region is CAWSSDKPYEQYF. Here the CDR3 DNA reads TGTGCCTGGAGTTCGGACAAGCCCTACGAGCAGTACTTC. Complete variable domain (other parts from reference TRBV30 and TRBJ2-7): SQTIHQWPATLVQPVGSPLSLECTVEGTSNPNLYWYRQAAGRGLQLLFYSVGIGQISSEVPQNLSASRPQDRQFILSSKKLLLSDSGFYLCAWSSDKPYEQYFGPGTRLTVT.

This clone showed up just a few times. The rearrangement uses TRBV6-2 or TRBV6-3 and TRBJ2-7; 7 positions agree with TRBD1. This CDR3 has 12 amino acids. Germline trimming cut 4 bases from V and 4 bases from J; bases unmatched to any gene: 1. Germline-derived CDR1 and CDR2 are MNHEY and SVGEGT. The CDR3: CASSSQGYEQYF. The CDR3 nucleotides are TGTGCCAGCAGTTCACAGGGGTACGAGCAGTACTTC.

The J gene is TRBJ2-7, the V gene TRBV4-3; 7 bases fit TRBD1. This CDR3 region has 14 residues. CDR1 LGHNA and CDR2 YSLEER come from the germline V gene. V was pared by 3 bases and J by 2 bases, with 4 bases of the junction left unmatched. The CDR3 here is CASSQGTAAYEQYF. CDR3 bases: TGCGCCAGCAGCCAGGGGACAGCAGCCTACGAGCAGTACTTC.

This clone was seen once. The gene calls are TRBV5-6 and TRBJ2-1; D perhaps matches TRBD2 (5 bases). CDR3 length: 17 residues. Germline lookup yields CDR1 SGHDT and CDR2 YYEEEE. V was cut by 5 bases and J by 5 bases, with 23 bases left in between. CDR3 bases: TGTGCCAGCAGGCTTGCCCCGTCCAGCGGAGTTGACAATGAGCAGTTCTTC. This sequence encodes CASRLAPSSGVDNEQFF.

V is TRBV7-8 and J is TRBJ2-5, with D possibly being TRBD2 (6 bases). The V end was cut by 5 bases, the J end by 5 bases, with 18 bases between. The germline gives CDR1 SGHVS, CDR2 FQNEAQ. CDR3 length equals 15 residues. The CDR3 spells CASSPGRERRETQYF. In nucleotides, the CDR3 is TGTGCCAGCAGCCCCGGACGGGAGCGTCGGGAGACCCAGTACTTC.

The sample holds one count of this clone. CDR3 region: CAWSVSHEQYF. The CDR3 bases are TGTGCCTGGAGTGTAAGCCACGAGCAGTACTTC. V and J are TRBV30 and TRBJ2-7; D gene ambiguous. Trimming removed 0 bases from V and 5 bases from J, with 5 bases in between. Germline assignment: CDR1 GTSNPN and CDR2 SVGIG (reference sequence). The CDR3 length is 11 residues.

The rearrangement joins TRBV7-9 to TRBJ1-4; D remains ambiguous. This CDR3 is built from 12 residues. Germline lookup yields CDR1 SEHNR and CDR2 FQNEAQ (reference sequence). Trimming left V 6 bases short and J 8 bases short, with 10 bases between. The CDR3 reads CASRSNEEKLFF. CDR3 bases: TGTGCCAGCAGGTCTAATGAGGAAAAACTGTTTTTT.

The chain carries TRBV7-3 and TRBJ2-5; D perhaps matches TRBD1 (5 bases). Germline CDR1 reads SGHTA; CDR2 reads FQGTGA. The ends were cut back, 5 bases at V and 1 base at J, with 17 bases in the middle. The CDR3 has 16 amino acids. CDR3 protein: CASSASSRGPQETQYF. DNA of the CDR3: TGTGCCAGCAGCGCGTCTTCTAGGGGCCCCCAAGAGACCCAGTACTTC.

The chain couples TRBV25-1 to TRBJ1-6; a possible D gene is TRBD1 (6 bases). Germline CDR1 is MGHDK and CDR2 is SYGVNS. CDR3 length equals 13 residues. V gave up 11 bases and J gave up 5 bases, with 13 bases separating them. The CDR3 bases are TGTGCCTCAAGACAGGTTAATAATTCACCCCTCCACTTT. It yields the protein CASRQVNNSPLHF.

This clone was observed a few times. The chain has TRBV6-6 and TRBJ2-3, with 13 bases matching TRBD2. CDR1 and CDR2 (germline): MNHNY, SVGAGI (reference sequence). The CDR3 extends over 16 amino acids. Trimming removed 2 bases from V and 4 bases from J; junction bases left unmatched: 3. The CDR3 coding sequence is TGTGCCAGCAGTTACGGCGGACTAGCGGGAGCAGATACGCAGTATTTT. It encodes CASSYGGLAGADTQYF.

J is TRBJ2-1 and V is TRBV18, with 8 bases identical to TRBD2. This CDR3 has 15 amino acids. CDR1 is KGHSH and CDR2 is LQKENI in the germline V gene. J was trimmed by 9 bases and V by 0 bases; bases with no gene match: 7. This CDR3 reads CASSPPSGRGVEQFF. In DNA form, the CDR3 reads TGTGCCAGCTCACCACCAAGCGGGAGAGGGGTTGAGCAGTTCTTC.

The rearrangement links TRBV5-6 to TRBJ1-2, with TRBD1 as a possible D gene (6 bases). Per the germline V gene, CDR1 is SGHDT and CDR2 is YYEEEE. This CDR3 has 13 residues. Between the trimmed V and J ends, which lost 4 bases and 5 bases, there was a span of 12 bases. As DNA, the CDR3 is TGTGCCAGCAGCCACGACAGGTTTTATGGCTACACCTTC. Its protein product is CASSHDRFYGYTF.

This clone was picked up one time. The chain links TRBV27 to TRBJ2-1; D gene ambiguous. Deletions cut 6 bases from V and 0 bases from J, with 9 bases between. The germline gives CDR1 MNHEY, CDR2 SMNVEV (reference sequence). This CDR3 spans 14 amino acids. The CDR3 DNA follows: TGTGCCAGCAGCCGGTGGGCCTCCTACAATGAGCAGTTCTTC. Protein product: CASSRWASYNEQFF.

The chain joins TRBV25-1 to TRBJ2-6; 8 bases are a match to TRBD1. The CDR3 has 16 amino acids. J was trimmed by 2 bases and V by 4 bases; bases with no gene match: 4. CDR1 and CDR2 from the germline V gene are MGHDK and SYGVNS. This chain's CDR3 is CASSGQGIAGANVLTF. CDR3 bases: TGTGCCAGCAGTGGACAGGGGATCGCTGGGGCCAACGTCCTGACTTTC.

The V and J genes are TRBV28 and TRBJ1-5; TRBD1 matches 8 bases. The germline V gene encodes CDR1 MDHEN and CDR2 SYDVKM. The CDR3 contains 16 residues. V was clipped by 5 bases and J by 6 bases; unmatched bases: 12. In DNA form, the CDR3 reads TGTGCCAGCAGTCAACGATCAGGGGGCGTCGGTCAGCCCCAGCATTTT. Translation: CASSQRSGGVGQPQHF.

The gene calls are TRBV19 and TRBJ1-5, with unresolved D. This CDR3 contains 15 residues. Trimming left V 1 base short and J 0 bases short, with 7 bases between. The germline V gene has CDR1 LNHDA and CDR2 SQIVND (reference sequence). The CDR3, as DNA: TGTGCCAGTAGTATAGGCTACAGTAGCAATCAGCCCCAGCATTTT. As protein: CASSIGYSSNQPQHF.

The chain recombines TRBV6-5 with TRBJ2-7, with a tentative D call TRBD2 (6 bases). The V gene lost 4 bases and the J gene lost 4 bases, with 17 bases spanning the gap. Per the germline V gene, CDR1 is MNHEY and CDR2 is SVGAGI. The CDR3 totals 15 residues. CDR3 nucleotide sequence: TGTGCCAGCAGTTCTCAGCGGGCGAAAGGTTACGAGCAGTACTTC. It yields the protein CASSSQRAKGYEQYF.

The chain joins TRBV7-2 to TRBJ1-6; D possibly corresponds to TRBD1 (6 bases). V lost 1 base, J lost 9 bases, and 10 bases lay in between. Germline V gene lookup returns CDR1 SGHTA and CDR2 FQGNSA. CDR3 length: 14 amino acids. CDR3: CASSLVGGSSPLHF. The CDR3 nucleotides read TGTGCCAGCAGCTTAGTAGGGGGAAGTTCACCCCTCCACTTT.

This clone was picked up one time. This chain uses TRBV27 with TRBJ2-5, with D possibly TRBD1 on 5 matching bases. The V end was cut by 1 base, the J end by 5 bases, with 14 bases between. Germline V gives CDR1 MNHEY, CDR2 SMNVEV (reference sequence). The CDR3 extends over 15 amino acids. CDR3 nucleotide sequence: TGTGCCAGCAGTTTATACGTCACAGGCGCGGAGACCCAGTACTTC. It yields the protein CASSLYVTGAETQYF.

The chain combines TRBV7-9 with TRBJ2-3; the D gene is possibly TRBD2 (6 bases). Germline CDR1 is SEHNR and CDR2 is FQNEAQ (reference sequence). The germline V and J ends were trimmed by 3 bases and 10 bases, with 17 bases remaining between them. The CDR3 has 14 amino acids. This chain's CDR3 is CASSLSGVGYSQYF. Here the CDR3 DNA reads TGTGCCAGCAGCTTGTCGGGGGTGGGGTACTCGCAGTATTTT.

The CDR3 reads CSASTGSNGYTF. CDR3 bases: TGCAGTGCTAGTACAGGGAGTAATGGCTACACCTTC. The rearrangement links TRBV20-1 to TRBJ1-2; weak D call: TRBD1 (6 bases). From germline, CDR1 is DFQATT and CDR2 SNEGSKA (reference sequence). The ends were cut back, 3 bases at V and 6 bases at J, with 11 bases in the middle. The CDR3 spans 12 residues.

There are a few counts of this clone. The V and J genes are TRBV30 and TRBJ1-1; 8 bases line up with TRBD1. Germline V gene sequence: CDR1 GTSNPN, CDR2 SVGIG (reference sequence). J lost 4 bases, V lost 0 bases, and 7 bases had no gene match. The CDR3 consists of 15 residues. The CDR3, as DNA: TGTGCCTGGAGTGTAGGGACAGGTCGGGCCACTGAAGCTTTCTTT. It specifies CAWSVGTGRATEAFF.

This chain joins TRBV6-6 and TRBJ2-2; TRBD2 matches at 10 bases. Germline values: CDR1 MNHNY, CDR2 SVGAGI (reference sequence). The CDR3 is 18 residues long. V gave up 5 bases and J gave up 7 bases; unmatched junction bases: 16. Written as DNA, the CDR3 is TGTGCCAGCAGTCGAGGGCCCCTTAGCGGGGGGAGGCACGGGGAGCTGTTTTTT. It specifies CASSRGPLSGGRHGELFF.

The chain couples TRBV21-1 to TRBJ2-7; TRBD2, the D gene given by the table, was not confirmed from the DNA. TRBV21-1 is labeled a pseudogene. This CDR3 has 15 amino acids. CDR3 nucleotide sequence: TGTGCCAGCAGCACCCTGGCGGGGTCCACCTACGAGCAGTACTTC. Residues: CASSTLAGSTYEQYF.

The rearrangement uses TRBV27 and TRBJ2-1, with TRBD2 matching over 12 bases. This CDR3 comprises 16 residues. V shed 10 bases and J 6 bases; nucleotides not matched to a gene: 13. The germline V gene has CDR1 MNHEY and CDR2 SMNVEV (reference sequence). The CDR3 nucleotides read TGTGCCACCCAGCCCCTAGCGGGAGGGCAGGGCAATGAGCAGTTCTTC. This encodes CATQPLAGGQGNEQFF.

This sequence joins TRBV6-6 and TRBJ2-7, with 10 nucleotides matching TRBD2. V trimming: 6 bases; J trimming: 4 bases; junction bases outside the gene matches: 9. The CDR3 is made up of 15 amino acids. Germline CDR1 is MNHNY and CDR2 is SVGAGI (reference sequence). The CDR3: CASREIGLADYEQYF. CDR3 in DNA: TGTGCCAGCAGGGAGATAGGACTAGCGGATTACGAGCAGTACTTC.

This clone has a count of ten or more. The CDR3 reads CASSQIRPGNTEAFF. The CDR3 DNA reads TGCGCCAGCAGCCAAATCCGCCCGGGGAACACTGAAGCTTTCTTT. The chain recombines TRBV4-1 with TRBJ1-1; no clear D gene. The CDR3 contains 15 residues. Germline lookup yields CDR1 MGHRA and CDR2 YSYEKL. V shed 2 bases and J shed 1 base, with 11 bases lying between them.